This TCR beta chain is drawn from a study of T cell responses to AZD1222 COVID-19 vaccine. About this clone itself: Its matching antigen is unknown.

Whole-study findings and limits: Repertoires were collected only later (after the peak T cell response had occurred).

Data came from immunoSEQ multiplex PCR; TCRdb stores just in-frame clones and leaves some out. The table has some 120,000 clones, about 86% seen once. The ends were cut back, 3 bases at V and 9 bases at J, with 15 bases in the middle. CDR1 is LGHNA, CDR2 YSLEER, per germline. This CDR3 is built from 14 residues. The chain carries TRBV4-3 and TRBJ1-5; D is uncertain. Specimen: peripheral blood, collected on day 0 of AZD1222 vaccination. The clonotype comes from an adult in good health. The CDR3 region is CASSHPHRELPQHF. CDR3 DNA sequence: TGCGCCAGCAGCCACCCACATAGGGAGCTGCCCCAGCATTTT.